This T cell receptor beta chain was identified during a study of T cell responses to AZD1222 COVID-19 vaccine. The study's findings and limits: Across the whole spike, CD4 TCRs peaked at regions 160-218 and 743-854.

A note on this clone: No antigen is known for it.

Trimming removed 4 bases at V and 1 base at J, with 13 bases between. The CDR3 sequence is 15 residues long. Germline V gene data show CDR1 as MNHEY and CDR2 as SMNVEV (reference sequence). Second-dose groups at about 4 or about 12 weeks were pooled. Assay used: immunoSEQ multiplex PCR; TCRdb lists only in-frame clones, some missing. The sample holds 180,000 or so clones; around 90% are singletons and the top ten take around 26%. The source of this sequence is an adult who received the AZD1222 COVID-19 vaccine. V is TRBV27 and J is TRBJ1-1; D might be TRBD1 (6 bases). The sequencing here drew on peripheral blood, taken 28 days after the second AZD1222 dose. The CDR3 DNA follows: TGTGCCAGCAGTTCCGGGGACAACACGAACACTGAAGCTTTCTTT. It yields the protein CASSSGDNTNTEAFF.